This is a list of T cell receptor beta chains from one sample in a study of T cell repertoires in chronic hepatitis B. Assay: immunoSEQ multiplex PCR; the TCRdb copy retains only in-frame clones and omits some. The sample includes approximately 1,000 clones, 65% to 80% of them seen just once. The sequencing input was total CD8+ T cells from PBMCs. These receptors all stem from a human donor with chronic hepatitis B virus infection. Both conserved end residues are trimmed from each CDR3. Each record gives: J gene, V gene, CDR3 protein.

TRBJ2-5	TRBV6-1	ASSETGDPLVRY
TRBJ2-5	TRBV6-5	ASSYQAPGGETQY
TRBJ2-1	TRBV7-9	ASSLQETDYQF
TRBJ2-5	TRBV5-5	ASRGTPGGETQY
TRBJ2-3	TRBV5-1	ASSLGLAGVGTDTQY
TRBJ2-1	TRBV27	ASSLLASGWDEQF
TRBJ2-5	TRBV9	ASSVAGGRYETQY
TRBJ2-1	TRBV30	AWNQGSSYNEQF
TRBJ2-7	TRBV9	ASSSPKSYEQY
TRBJ2-3	TRBV4-1	ASSQGTSGSSDTQY